Following are 9 T cell receptor beta chains from one sample sequenced in a study of beta chain features in type 1 diabetes. Study-wide points: A moderate, significant TCRB CDR3 shortening appeared in type 1 diabetes across four CD4+ subsets.

These TCRs are of unknown antigen specificity. The whole isolated RNA underwent reverse transcription, so sequencing captured expressed TCRB transcripts. TCRdb's table, derived via immunoSEQ multiplex PCR, lists solely in-frame clones and lacks some. The profile shows about 660,000 clones, roughly an eighth of them singletons. The specimen was naive CD4+ T cells from blood. All receptors come from a man aged 18 to 35 with type 1 diabetes.

V gene TRBV18 combines with J gene TRBJ2-5; no definite D call. Germline V lookup: CDR1 KGHSH, CDR2 LQKENI. The CDR3 consists of 14 residues. V lost 0 bases and J lost 5, with 10 bases in between. DNA of the CDR3: TGTGCCAGCTCACCACCGTACAGTCGTGAGACCCAGTACTTC. It yields the protein CASSPPYSRETQYF.

This clone was detected a few times. The gene calls are TRBV30 and TRBJ2-3; possibly TRBD2 for D (6 bases). V was pared by 3 bases and J by 5 bases, with 15 bases between. The CDR3 contains 14 residues. Per the germline V gene, CDR1 is GTSNPN and CDR2 is SVGIG (reference sequence). The CDR3 nucleotides are TGTGCCTGGAGGACCTGGGAAGCGGGAGATACGCAGTATTTT. Translated, it gives CAWRTWEAGDTQYF.

The sample holds a few counts of this clone. The chain carries TRBV5-1 and TRBJ2-1; possibly TRBD1 for D (5 bases). V was trimmed by 0 bases and J by 5 bases, leaving 12 bases between them. In germline, CDR1 is SGHRS, CDR2 YFSETQ. The CDR3 is 15 amino acids. The CDR3 nucleotides read TGCGCCAGCAGCTTGGTACCAGGGTCAGACAATGAGCAGTTCTTC. Translation gives CASSLVPGSDNEQFF. The full variable domain, rest sourced from reference TRBV5-1 and TRBJ2-1, is KAGVTQTPRYLIKTRGQQVTLSCSPISGHRSVSWYQQTPGQGLQFLFEYFSETQRNKGNFPGRFSGRQFSNSRSEMNVSTLELGDSALYLCASSLVPGSDNEQFFGPGTRLTVL.

J is TRBJ2-7 and V is TRBV27; TRBD1 agrees at 8 bases. Per germline, CDR1 MNHEY and CDR2 SMNVEV (reference sequence). V dropped 5 bases and J dropped 0; count of bases not matched to a gene: 6. This CDR3 is built from 15 residues. CDR3 protein: CASSIRQGISYEQYF. The CDR3 region has the DNA TGTGCCAGCAGTATAAGACAGGGGATCTCCTACGAGCAGTACTTC.

This clone came up a few times. The chain recombines TRBV7-9 with TRBJ1-2; 7 nucleotides line up with TRBD1. Germline V gene lookup returns CDR1 SEHNR and CDR2 FQNEAQ (reference sequence). This CDR3 comprises 15 residues. V dropped 3 bases and J dropped 3; count of bases not matched to a gene: 7. CDR3 sequence reads: CASSFMGQQYYGYTF. CDR3 DNA: TGTGCCAGCAGCTTTATGGGACAGCAGTACTATGGCTACACCTTC. Using reference TRBV7-9 and TRBJ1-2 for the parts outside the CDR3, the full variable domain is DTGVSQNPRHKITKRGQNVTFRCDPISEHNRLYWYRQTLGQGPEFLTYFQNEAQLEKSRLLSDRFSAERPKGSFSTLEIQRTEQGDSAMYLCASSFMGQQYYGYTFGSGTRLTVV.

This sequence joins TRBV6-5 and TRBJ2-2; D unclear. CDR1 is MNHEY and CDR2 is SVGAGI in the germline V gene. Trimming took off 6 bases at V and 0 bases at J, with 11 bases between the two ends. The CDR3 is 15 residues long. The chain's CDR3 is CASSWASTNTGELFF. The CDR3 DNA follows: TGTGCCAGCAGCTGGGCGTCTACGAACACCGGGGAGCTGTTTTTT.

This clone has just a few counts. V is TRBV9 and J is TRBJ2-7; weak D call: TRBD2 (5 bases). Germline V lookup: CDR1 SGDLS, CDR2 YYNGEE. The CDR3 runs 15 residues. With 3 bases removed from V and 5 bases from J, the gap between germline ends came to 18 bases. The CDR3 loop reads CASSAQSSPGNEQYF. The CDR3 nucleotides read TGTGCCAGCAGCGCACAATCTAGCCCCGGGAACGAGCAGTACTTC.

The chain uses TRBV5-4 and TRBJ2-5; no clear D. CDR1 and CDR2 from the germline V gene are SGHNT and YYREEE (reference sequence). With 5 bases removed from V and 11 bases from J, the gap between germline ends came to 13 bases. The CDR3 is 11 amino acids. The CDR3 nucleotides read TGTGCCAGCAGTCTCCATGAGGAGCAGTACTTC. Encoded protein: CASSLHEEQYF.

This clone was detected only a few times. The V gene is TRBV6-6, the J gene TRBJ1-2; D is uncertain. The CDR3 has 12 amino acids. The V end was cut by 1 base, the J end by 8 bases, with 8 bases between. CDR1 is MNHNY, CDR2 SVGAGI, per germline (reference sequence). The CDR3 nucleotides read TGTGCCAGCAGTTACTATGGTAGCGGCTACACCTTC. It encodes CASSYYGSGYTF.